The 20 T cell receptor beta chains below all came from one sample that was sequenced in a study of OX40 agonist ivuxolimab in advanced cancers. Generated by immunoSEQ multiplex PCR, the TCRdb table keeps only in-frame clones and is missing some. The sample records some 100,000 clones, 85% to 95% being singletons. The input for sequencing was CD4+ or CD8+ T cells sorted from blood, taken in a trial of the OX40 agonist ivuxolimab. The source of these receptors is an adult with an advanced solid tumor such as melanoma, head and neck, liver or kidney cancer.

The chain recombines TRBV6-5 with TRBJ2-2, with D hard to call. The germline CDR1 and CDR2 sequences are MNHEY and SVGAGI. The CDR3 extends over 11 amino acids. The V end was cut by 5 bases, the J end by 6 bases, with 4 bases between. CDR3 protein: CASSTAGELFF. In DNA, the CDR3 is TGTGCCAGCAGTACCGCCGGGGAGCTGTTTTTT.

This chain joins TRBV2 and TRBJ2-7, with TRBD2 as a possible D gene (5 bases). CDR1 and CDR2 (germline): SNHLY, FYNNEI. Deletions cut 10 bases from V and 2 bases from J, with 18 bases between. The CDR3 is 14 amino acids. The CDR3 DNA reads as TGTGCCACCACCCCGAGAGGGTCCCCCTACGAGCAGTACTTC. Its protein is CATTPRGSPYEQYF.

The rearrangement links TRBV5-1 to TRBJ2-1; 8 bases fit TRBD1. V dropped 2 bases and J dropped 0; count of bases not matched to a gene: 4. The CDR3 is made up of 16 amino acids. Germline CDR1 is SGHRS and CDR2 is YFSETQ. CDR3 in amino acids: CASSFRDRYSYNEQFF. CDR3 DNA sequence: TGCGCCAGCAGCTTCCGGGACAGGTACTCCTACAATGAGCAGTTCTTC.

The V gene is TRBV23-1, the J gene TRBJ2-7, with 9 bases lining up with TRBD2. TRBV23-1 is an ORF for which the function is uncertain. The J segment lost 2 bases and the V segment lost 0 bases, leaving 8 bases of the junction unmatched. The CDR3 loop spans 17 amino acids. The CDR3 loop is CASSQSSSGSFTYEQYF. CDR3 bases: TGCGCCAGCAGTCAATCGAGTAGCGGGAGCTTTACCTACGAGCAGTACTTC.

CDR3 in DNA: TGCGCCAGCAGCCAAGCACAGGGTAGCGAGACCCAGTACTTC. Residues: CASSQAQGSETQYF. The chain links TRBV4-1 to TRBJ2-5, with TRBD1 as a possible D gene (6 bases). Trimming stripped 1 base from V and 5 bases from J, with 11 bases between. CDR1 and CDR2 (germline): MGHRA, YSYEKL. This CDR3 contains 14 residues.

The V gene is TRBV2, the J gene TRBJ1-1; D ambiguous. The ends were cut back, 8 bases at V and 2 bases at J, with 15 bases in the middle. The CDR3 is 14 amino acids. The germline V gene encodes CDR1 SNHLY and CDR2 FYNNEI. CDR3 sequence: CASDRKGLNTEAFF. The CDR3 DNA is TGTGCCAGCGACCGTAAGGGCCTCAACACTGAAGCTTTCTTT. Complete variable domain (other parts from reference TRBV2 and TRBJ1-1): EPEVTQTPSHQVTQMGQEVILRCVPISNHLYFYWYRQILGQKVEFLVSFYNNEISEKSEIFDDQFSVERPDGSNFTLKIRSTKLEDSAMYFCASDRKGLNTEAFFGQGTRLTVV.

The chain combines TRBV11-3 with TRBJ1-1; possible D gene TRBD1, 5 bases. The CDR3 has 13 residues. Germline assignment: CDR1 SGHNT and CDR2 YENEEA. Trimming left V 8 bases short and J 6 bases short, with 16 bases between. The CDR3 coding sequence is TGTGCCAGCGCCCCCTGGGGCCAGTCTGAAGCTTTCTTT. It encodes CASAPWGQSEAFF. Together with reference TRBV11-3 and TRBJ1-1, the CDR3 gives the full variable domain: EAGVVQSPRYKIIEKKQPVAFWCNPISGHNTLYWYLQNLGQGPELLIRYENEEAVDDSQLPKDRFSAERLKGVDSTLKIQPAELGDSAVYLCASAPWGQSEAFFGQGTRLTVV.

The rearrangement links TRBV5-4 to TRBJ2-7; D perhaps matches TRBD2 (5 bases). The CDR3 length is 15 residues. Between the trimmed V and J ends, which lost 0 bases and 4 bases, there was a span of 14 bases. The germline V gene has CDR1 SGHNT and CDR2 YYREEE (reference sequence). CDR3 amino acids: CASSLDGRGFYEQYF. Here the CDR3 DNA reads TGTGCCAGCAGCTTGGATGGGAGAGGGTTTTACGAGCAGTACTTC.

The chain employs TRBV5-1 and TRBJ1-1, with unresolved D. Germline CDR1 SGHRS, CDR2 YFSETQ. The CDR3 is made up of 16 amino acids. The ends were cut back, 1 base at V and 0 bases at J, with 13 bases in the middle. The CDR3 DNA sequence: TGCGCCAGCAGCTTGCATCTGCTCGAGCTGAACACTGAAGCTTTCTTT. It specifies CASSLHLLELNTEAFF. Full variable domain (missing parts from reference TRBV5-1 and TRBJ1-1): KAGVTQTPRYLIKTRGQQVTLSCSPISGHRSVSWYQQTPGQGLQFLFEYFSETQRNKGNFPGRFSGRQFSNSRSEMNVSTLELGDSALYLCASSLHLLELNTEAFFGQGTRLTVV.

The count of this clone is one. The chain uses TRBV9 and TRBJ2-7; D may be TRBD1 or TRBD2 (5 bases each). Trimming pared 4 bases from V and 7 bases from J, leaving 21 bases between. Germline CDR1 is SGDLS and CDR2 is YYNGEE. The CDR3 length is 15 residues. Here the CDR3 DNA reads TGTGCCAGCAGCCCCTTTATCGACGGGACCAGGGAGCAGTACTTC. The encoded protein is CASSPFIDGTREQYF. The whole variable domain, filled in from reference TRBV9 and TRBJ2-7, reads DSGVTQTPKHLITATGQRVTLRCSPRSGDLSVYWYQQSLDQGLQFLIQYYNGEERAKGNILERFSAQQFPDLHSELNLSSLELGDSALYFCASSPFIDGTREQYFGPGTRLTVT.

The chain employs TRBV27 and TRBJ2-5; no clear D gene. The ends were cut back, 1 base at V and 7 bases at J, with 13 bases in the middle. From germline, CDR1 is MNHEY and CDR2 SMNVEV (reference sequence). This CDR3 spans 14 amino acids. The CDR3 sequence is CASSLFGEVVTQYF. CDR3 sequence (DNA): TGTGCCAGCAGTTTATTTGGGGAAGTGGTGACCCAGTACTTC.

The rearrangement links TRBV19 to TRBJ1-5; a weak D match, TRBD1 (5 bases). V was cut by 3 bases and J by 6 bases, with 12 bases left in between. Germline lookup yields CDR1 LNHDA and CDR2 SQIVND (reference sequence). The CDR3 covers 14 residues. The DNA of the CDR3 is TGTGCCAGTAGTATGTGGGGGATAGGTCAGCCCCAGCATTTT. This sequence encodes CASSMWGIGQPQHF.

For the CDR3, the DNA is TGTGCCAGCAGTTTAGGGCGGACGTCTGAAGCTTTCTTT. It specifies CASSLGRTSEAFF. The chain joins TRBV27 to TRBJ1-1; D remains unclear. The CDR3 extends over 13 amino acids. Germline V gene sequence: CDR1 MNHEY, CDR2 SMNVEV (reference sequence). The V end was cut by 2 bases, the J end by 6 bases, with 10 bases between.

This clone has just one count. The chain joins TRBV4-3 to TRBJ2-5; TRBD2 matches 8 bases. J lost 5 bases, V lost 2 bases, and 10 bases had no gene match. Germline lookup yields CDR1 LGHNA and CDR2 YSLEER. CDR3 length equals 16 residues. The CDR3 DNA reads TGCGCCAGCAGCCAAAAGTATCGGGGGGGCACGGAGACCCAGTACTTC. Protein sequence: CASSQKYRGGTETQYF.

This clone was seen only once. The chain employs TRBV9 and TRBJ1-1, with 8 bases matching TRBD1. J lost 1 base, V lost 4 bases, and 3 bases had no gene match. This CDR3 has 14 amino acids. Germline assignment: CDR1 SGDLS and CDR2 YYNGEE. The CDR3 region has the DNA TGTGCCAGCAGCACCGGACAGGGGAACACTGAAGCTTTCTTT. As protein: CASSTGQGNTEAFF.

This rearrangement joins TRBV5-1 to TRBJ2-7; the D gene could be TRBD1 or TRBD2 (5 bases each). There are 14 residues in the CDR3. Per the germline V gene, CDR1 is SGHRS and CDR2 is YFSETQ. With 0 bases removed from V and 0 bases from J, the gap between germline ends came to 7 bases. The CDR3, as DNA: TGCGCCAGCAGCTTGGCAGGGAGCTCCTACGAGCAGTACTTC. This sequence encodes CASSLAGSSYEQYF.

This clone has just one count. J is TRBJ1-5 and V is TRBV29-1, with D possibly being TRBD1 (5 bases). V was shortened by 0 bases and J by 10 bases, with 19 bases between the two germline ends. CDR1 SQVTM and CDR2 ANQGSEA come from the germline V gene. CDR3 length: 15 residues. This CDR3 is CSVEEKGDALFPQHF. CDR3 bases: TGCAGCGTTGAAGAAAAAGGGGACGCTCTTTTCCCCCAGCATTTT.

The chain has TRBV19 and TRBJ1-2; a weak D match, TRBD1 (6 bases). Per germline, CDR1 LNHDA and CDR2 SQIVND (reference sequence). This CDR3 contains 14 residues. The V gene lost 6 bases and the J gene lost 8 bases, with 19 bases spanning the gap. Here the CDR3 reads CASSLAGGGQGYTF. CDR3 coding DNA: TGTGCCAGTAGCCTCGCCGGGGGGGGGCAAGGCTACACCTTC.

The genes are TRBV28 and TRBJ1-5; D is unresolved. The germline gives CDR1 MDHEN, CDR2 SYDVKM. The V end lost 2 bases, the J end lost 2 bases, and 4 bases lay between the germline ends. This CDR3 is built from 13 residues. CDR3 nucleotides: TGTGCCAGCAGTTTAATAGGCAATCAGCCCCAGCATTTT. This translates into CASSLIGNQPQHF.

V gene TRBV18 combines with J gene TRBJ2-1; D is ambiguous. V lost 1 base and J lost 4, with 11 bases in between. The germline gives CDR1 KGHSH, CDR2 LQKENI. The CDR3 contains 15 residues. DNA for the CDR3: TGTGCCAGCTCACCACGTCCGAAAGGGTACAATGAGCAGTTCTTC. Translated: CASSPRPKGYNEQFF.